These 23 T cell receptor beta chains were all obtained from the same sample, sequenced in a study of blood T cell repertoires in COVID-19. The repertoire was sequenced with immunoSEQ multiplex PCR; TCRdb's copy has only in-frame clones and lacks some. The top ten hold roughly 5.1% of the sample, which has some 340,000 clones, around 86% seen once. The sequenced sample consisted of PBMCs or T cells enriched from blood (not recorded which). The source is a woman in her 50s who had recovered from COVID-19.

The rearrangement links TRBV5-1 to TRBJ1-2, with a possible D match to TRBD1 (5 bases). Germline CDR1 reads SGHRS; CDR2 reads YFSETQ. The ends were cut back, 6 bases at V and 8 bases at J, with 11 bases in the middle. This CDR3 region has 11 residues. CDR3 in amino acids: CASNGGTGYTF. The DNA of the CDR3 is TGCGCCAGCAACGGAGGGACCGGCTACACCTTC.

The rearrangement joins TRBV27 to TRBJ1-6; 7 nucleotides match TRBD1. V was pared by 6 bases and J by 6 bases, with 11 bases of the junction left unmatched. The germline CDR1 and CDR2 sequences are MNHEY and SMNVEV (reference sequence). The CDR3 loop spans 16 amino acids. In DNA, the CDR3 is TGTGCCAGCAGAGACGGGTTGTCAGGGGGTAATTCACCCCTCCACTTT. This sequence encodes CASRDGLSGGNSPLHF.

The chain recombines TRBV2 with TRBJ1-5; 7 nucleotides line up with TRBD1. J lost 0 bases, V lost 6 bases, and 8 bases had no gene match. The CDR3 consists of 16 residues. Germline V CDR1 and CDR2: SNHLY, FYNNEI. The CDR3 reads CASRAEGAFSNQPQHF. The CDR3 nucleotides read TGTGCCAGCAGGGCCGAGGGGGCTTTTAGCAATCAGCCCCAGCATTTT.

This clone appeared a few times. The chain carries TRBV6-2 or TRBV6-3 and TRBJ2-5, with TRBD1 as a possible D gene (6 bases). The CDR3 extends over 15 amino acids. V was trimmed by 3 bases and J by 1 base, leaving 12 bases between them. The germline gives CDR1 MNHEY, CDR2 SVGEGT. The CDR3 bases are TGTGCCAGCAGTTATCGCAGGGGAATCCAAGAGACCCAGTACTTC. Protein product: CASSYRRGIQETQYF.

This clone was detected once. The CDR3 nucleotides are TGTGCTAGTGCCGCAGACAGCTATGGCTACACCTTC. Protein sequence: CASAADSYGYTF. The chain links TRBV12-5 to TRBJ1-2; maybe TRBD1 (5 bases). The V gene lost 7 bases and the J gene lost 4 bases, with 10 bases spanning the gap. The CDR3 loop spans 12 amino acids. The germline gives CDR1 LGHNT, CDR2 FRNRAP.

The V call is TRBV6-5, the J call TRBJ1-2; D possibly corresponds to TRBD1 (6 bases). This CDR3 has 12 residues. Germline assignment: CDR1 MNHEY and CDR2 SVGAGI. V lost 7 bases and J lost 2, with 8 bases in between. CDR3 nucleotide sequence: TGTGCCAGCAAGGGGGAAAACTATGGCTACACCTTC. As protein: CASKGENYGYTF.

The V call is TRBV7-9, the J call TRBJ2-7, with TRBD1 identical over 9 bases. Germline CDR1 reads SEHNR; CDR2 reads FQNEAQ (reference sequence). The CDR3 is 14 amino acids. The junction had 7 bases not matched to a gene; V was cut back by 3 bases and J by 7 bases. For the CDR3, the DNA is TGTGCCAGCAGCTTCCACAGGGGGCCTGGGGAGCAGTACTTC. Protein product: CASSFHRGPGEQYF.

Ten or more counts support this clone. V and J are TRBV10-3 and TRBJ2-2; 7 nucleotides match TRBD1. The CDR3 spans 17 residues. The V gene's germline CDR1 is ENHRY and CDR2 SYGVKD. The J segment lost 0 bases and the V segment lost 4 bases, leaving 8 bases of the junction unmatched. The CDR3 nucleotides are TGTGCCATCAGTGCAACCACAGGGGTAACGAACACCGGGGAGCTGTTTTTT. Translating it yields CAISATTGVTNTGELFF.

This clone has only a few counts. This chain joins TRBV7-9 and TRBJ1-2; tentative D call: TRBD1 (6 bases). The CDR3 totals 13 residues. In germline, CDR1 is SEHNR, CDR2 FQNEAQ (reference sequence). The germline V and J ends were trimmed by 4 bases and 3 bases, with 9 bases remaining between them. The DNA for the CDR3 is TGTGCCAGCAGCTCCACAGGGTACTATGGCTACACCTTC. This translates into CASSSTGYYGYTF.

This chain links TRBV6-5 with TRBJ2-3, with 8 nucleotides matching TRBD2. The CDR3 is 16 residues long. From germline, CDR1 is MNHEY and CDR2 SVGAGI. With 0 bases clipped from V and 0 bases from J, the junction kept 2 bases outside the gene matches. The CDR3 loop is CASSYSLAGSTDTQYF. CDR3 bases: TGTGCCAGCAGTTACTCTCTAGCGGGCAGCACAGATACGCAGTATTTT.

The gene calls are TRBV29-1 and TRBJ2-1; no clear D. The CDR3 contains 13 residues. Germline values: CDR1 SQVTM, CDR2 ANQGSEA. Trimming stripped 1 base from V and 8 bases from J, with 12 bases between. CDR3 DNA: TGCAGCGTTGAAGCCCTAGTTCGGGATGAGCAGTTCTTC. Translation gives CSVEALVRDEQFF.

The chain combines TRBV27 with TRBJ1-2, with unresolved D. CDR3 length equals 14 residues. Trimming shortened V by 3 bases and J by 4 bases, and 12 bases separated the two germline ends. Germline-derived CDR1 and CDR2 are MNHEY and SMNVEV (reference sequence). The CDR3: CASSFTAPPYGYTF. The CDR3 region has the DNA TGTGCCAGCAGTTTCACAGCTCCCCCCTATGGCTACACCTTC.

The chain combines TRBV7-2 with TRBJ2-5; 8 nucleotides agree with TRBD2. CDR3 length equals 16 residues. Germline loops: CDR1 SGHTA, CDR2 FQGNSA. V gave up 2 bases and J gave up 5 bases; unmatched junction bases: 10. Here the CDR3 reads CASSLSPGRGGETQYF. CDR3 sequence (DNA): TGTGCCAGCAGCTTAAGTCCCGGACGGGGGGGCGAGACCCAGTACTTC.

This chain uses TRBV19 with TRBJ2-5; no firm D call. This CDR3 is built from 16 residues. The germline CDR1 and CDR2 sequences are LNHDA and SQIVND (reference sequence). V was shortened by 6 bases and J by 0 bases, with 17 bases between the two germline ends. The CDR3 protein is CASSIQQNPYQETQYF. CDR3 nucleotides: TGTGCCAGTAGCATTCAACAGAACCCTTACCAAGAGACCCAGTACTTC.

The chain employs TRBV5-4 and TRBJ1-2; D is ambiguous. Between the trimmed V and J ends, which lost 0 bases and 7 bases, there was a span of 7 bases. This CDR3 contains 12 residues. Germline assignment: CDR1 SGHNT and CDR2 YYREEE (reference sequence). The CDR3, as DNA: TGTGCCAGCAGCTTGGAAGGAGGTGGCTACACCTTC. Translated, it gives CASSLEGGGYTF.

This clone was detected once. The chain carries TRBV19 and TRBJ2-1, with D perhaps TRBD2 (5 bases). Germline V gene sequence: CDR1 LNHDA, CDR2 SQIVND (reference sequence). Trimming stripped 4 bases from V and 0 bases from J, with 10 bases between. CDR3 length: 15 amino acids. CDR3 sequence (DNA): TGTGCCAGTAGTAGAGCGGTAAGCTCCTACAATGAGCAGTTCTTC. As protein: CASSRAVSSYNEQFF.

The genes are TRBV7-9 and TRBJ2-5, with 7 bases that match TRBD2. Germline V CDR1 and CDR2: SEHNR, FQNEAQ (reference sequence). Germline trimming cut 4 bases from V and 1 base from J; bases unmatched to any gene: 18. This CDR3 is built from 19 residues. For the CDR3, the DNA is TGTGCCAGCAGCTCTACTGTTCCCGAGCGGGGAGGGCTCCAAGAGACCCAGTACTTC. This sequence encodes CASSSTVPERGGLQETQYF.

The V and J genes are TRBV14 and TRBJ2-1; D might be TRBD2 (6 bases). The CDR3 has 15 residues. Germline assignment: CDR1 SGHDN and CDR2 FVKESK. Trimming cost V 4 bases and J 4 bases, with 14 bases left between them. The CDR3 loop is CASSRGLDFYNEQFF. The CDR3 DNA reads as TGTGCCAGCAGCCGGGGACTCGATTTTTACAATGAGCAGTTCTTC.

The rearrangement joins TRBV7-2 to TRBJ1-2; 7 nucleotides line up with TRBD1. Germline values: CDR1 SGHTA, CDR2 FQGNSA. This CDR3 has 15 amino acids. V was clipped by 3 bases and J by 2 bases; unmatched bases: 6. CDR3 loop: CASSFALGQNYGYTF. In DNA, the CDR3 is TGTGCCAGCAGCTTCGCCTTGGGACAGAACTATGGCTACACCTTC.

The chain combines TRBV21-1 with TRBJ2-7; the DNA was not compared with TRBD2, the D call given in the table. TRBV21-1 counts as a pseudogene. The CDR3 loop spans 15 amino acids. CDR3 loop: CASFSRREGVYEQYF. The DNA of the CDR3 is TGTGCCAGCTTCTCGCGGCGGGAGGGGGTATACGAGCAGTACTTC.

As to this clone: Distinct nucleotide sequences in the sample also encode this CDR3. CDR3 protein: CASSLGGEETQYF. As DNA, the CDR3 is TGCGCCAGCAGCTTGGGGGGAGAAGAGACCCAGTACTTC. The chain uses TRBV5-1 and TRBJ2-5; weak D call: TRBD2 (5 bases). CDR1 is SGHRS, CDR2 YFSETQ, per germline. V gave up 0 bases and J gave up 3 bases, with 6 bases separating them. The CDR3 covers 13 residues. Full variable domain (rest looked up from reference TRBV5-1 and TRBJ2-5): KAGVTQTPRYLIKTRGQQVTLSCSPISGHRSVSWYQQTPGQGLQFLFEYFSETQRNKGNFPGRFSGRQFSNSRSEMNVSTLELGDSALYLCASSLGGEETQYFGPGTRLLVL.

The chain carries TRBV27 and TRBJ1-1; no clear D gene. Looked up from germline, CDR1 is MNHEY and CDR2 is SMNVEV (reference sequence). The CDR3 spans 13 residues. V was pared by 2 bases and J by 4 bases, with 8 bases between. The CDR3 here is CASSLRAGTEAFF. The CDR3, as DNA: TGTGCCAGCAGTTTACGGGCGGGCACTGAAGCTTTCTTT.

This clone was observed a few times. V usage is TRBV12-3 or TRBV12-4 and J usage is TRBJ1-5, with a weak D call TRBD1 (6 bases). Trimming stripped 6 bases from V and 12 bases from J, with 18 bases between. This CDR3 has 13 amino acids. Here the CDR3 reads CASREEGDPLQHF. CDR3 sequence (DNA): TGTGCCAGCAGGGAAGAGGGGGACCCGCTCCAGCATTTT.